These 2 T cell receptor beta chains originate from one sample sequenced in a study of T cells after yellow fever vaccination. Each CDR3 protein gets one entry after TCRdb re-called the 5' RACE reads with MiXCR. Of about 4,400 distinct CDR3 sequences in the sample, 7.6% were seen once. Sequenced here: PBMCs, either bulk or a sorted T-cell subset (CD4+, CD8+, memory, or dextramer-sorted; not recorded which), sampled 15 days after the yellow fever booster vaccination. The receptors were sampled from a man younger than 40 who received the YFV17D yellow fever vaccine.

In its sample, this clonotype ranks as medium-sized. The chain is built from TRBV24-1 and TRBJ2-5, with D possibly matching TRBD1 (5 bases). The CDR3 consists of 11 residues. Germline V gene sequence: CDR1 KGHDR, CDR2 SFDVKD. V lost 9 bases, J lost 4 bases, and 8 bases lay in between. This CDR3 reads CATRQGETQYF. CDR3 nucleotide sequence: TGTGCCACCCGCCAGGGAGAGACCCAGTACTTC.

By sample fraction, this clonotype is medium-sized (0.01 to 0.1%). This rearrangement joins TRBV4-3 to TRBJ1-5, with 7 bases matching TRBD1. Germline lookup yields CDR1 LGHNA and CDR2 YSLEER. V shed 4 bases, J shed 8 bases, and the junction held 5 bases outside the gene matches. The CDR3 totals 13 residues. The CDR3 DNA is TGCGCCAGCAGCCCCATGACAGGGAAGCCCCAGCATTTT. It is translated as CASSPMTGKPQHF.